In this sample, the clone carrying this T cell receptor beta chain turned up a few times. Its cognate antigen is unknown. Unmatched junction bases numbered 4, after V lost 0 bases and J lost 1 base. The germline gives CDR1 SGHNT, CDR2 YYREEE (reference sequence). This CDR3 has 17 amino acids. This entry belongs to a study of beta chain features in type 1 diabetes. Points from the study as a whole: TCRB CDR3s were moderately but significantly shorter in Type 1 diabetes patients in all four CD4+ subsets. Researchers reported that naive, central memory and Treg TCRB repertoires appeared more similar in patients than in healthy donors.

Expressed TCRB transcripts got sequenced, as all isolated RNA was reverse transcribed. Using immunoSEQ multiplex PCR, the repertoire was profiled, and TCRdb retains in-frame clones only, with some absent. The table includes under 800,000 clones, roughly 16% detected once. The chain employs TRBV5-4 and TRBJ2-6, with 7 bases fitting TRBD2. The source is a man between 18 and 29 years old in good health. Specimen: naive CD4+ T cells from blood. The CDR3 bases are TGTGCCAGCAGCTTGGATGGCGGGGGTTCTGGGGCCAACGTCCTGACTTTC. This gives the protein CASSLDGGGSGANVLTF.